Below are 25 T cell receptor beta chains sequenced from a single sample in a study of T cell responses to AZD1222 COVID-19 vaccine. Profiling relied on immunoSEQ multiplex PCR, and the TCRdb table lists in-frame clones only, not all of them. There are about 100,000 clones in the sample; 90% occur only once, and approximately 1.2% lies in the top ten. Sequencing used peripheral blood, obtained on day 0 of AZD1222 vaccination. The source of these receptors is an adult in good health.

This clone was recorded only once. V gene TRBV11-2 combines with J gene TRBJ1-5; the D gene is possibly TRBD1 (5 bases). Germline CDR1 is SGHAT and CDR2 is FQNNGV. V was pared by 2 bases and J by 5 bases, with 13 bases between. This CDR3 is 15 amino acids long. The CDR3: CASSLSSGTYQPQHF. The CDR3 nucleotides are TGTGCCAGCAGCTTAAGTTCCGGGACTTATCAGCCCCAGCATTTT.

V gene TRBV2 combines with J gene TRBJ2-7; 8 nucleotides align to TRBD1. With 7 bases clipped from V and 3 bases from J, the junction kept 8 bases outside the gene matches. CDR3 size: 14 residues. In germline, CDR1 is SNHLY, CDR2 FYNNEI. CDR3 in DNA: TGTGCCAGCAACCTCAGGGGGCGCCGCTACGAGCAGTACTTC. It codes for CASNLRGRRYEQYF.

The V call is TRBV25-1, the J call TRBJ2-2; D is possibly TRBD1 (7 bases). CDR1 is MGHDK and CDR2 is SYGVNS in the germline V gene. With 1 base removed from V and 0 bases from J, the gap between germline ends came to 12 bases. CDR3 length: 17 amino acids. The CDR3 is CASSELGGQTNTGELFF. The CDR3 DNA sequence: TGTGCCAGCAGTGAATTGGGGGGACAGACGAACACCGGGGAGCTGTTTTTT.

The chain joins TRBV11-2 to TRBJ1-2, with D perhaps matching TRBD1 (6 bases). Germline CDR1 SGHAT, CDR2 FQNNGV. Trimming removed 2 bases from V and 2 bases from J, with 12 bases in between. The CDR3 totals 15 residues. The CDR3 DNA reads as TGTGCCAGCAGCTTACATCAGGGGATAAACTATGGCTACACCTTC. Protein: CASSLHQGINYGYTF.

The chain recombines TRBV20-1 with TRBJ1-2; the D is unclear. The germline CDR1 and CDR2 sequences are DFQATT and SNEGSKA (reference sequence). Deletions cut 8 bases from V and 8 bases from J, with 12 bases between. This CDR3 has 10 amino acids. The CDR3: CSPVAEGYTF. DNA for the CDR3: TGCAGTCCCGTGGCAGAAGGCTACACCTTC.

This clone was seen a handful of times. This chain connects TRBV27 to TRBJ1-1; D is undetermined. CDR3 length equals 13 residues. V lost 6 bases and J 0 bases, leaving 8 bases between the germline ends. The germline gives CDR1 MNHEY, CDR2 SMNVEV (reference sequence). The CDR3 spells CASRTDVNTEAFF. DNA of the CDR3: TGTGCCAGCAGGACGGACGTGAACACTGAAGCTTTCTTT.

In this sample, this clone turned up once. This rearrangement joins TRBV18 to TRBJ2-7; D may be TRBD1 or TRBD2 (5 bases each). The CDR3 runs to 12 residues. V dropped 3 bases and J dropped 2 bases, with 5 bases sitting between them. Per the germline V gene, CDR1 is KGHSH and CDR2 is LQKENI. CDR3 protein: CASSPGPYEQYF. The CDR3 region has the DNA TGTGCCAGCTCACCGGGACCCTACGAGCAGTACTTC.

V is TRBV7-9 and J is TRBJ1-1; no clear D. Germline values: CDR1 SEHNR, CDR2 FQNEAQ (reference sequence). Between the trimmed V and J ends, which lost 5 bases and 3 bases, there was a span of 10 bases. This CDR3 has 13 amino acids. The CDR3 sequence: CASSPREDTEAFF. The CDR3 DNA is TGTGCCAGCAGCCCCCGGGAGGACACTGAAGCTTTCTTT.

This rearrangement joins TRBV24-1 to TRBJ1-2; D gene ambiguous. CDR1 KGHDR and CDR2 SFDVKD come from the germline V gene. The CDR3 spans 11 residues. Between the trimmed V and J ends, which lost 3 bases and 8 bases, there was a span of 6 bases. The CDR3 sequence is CATSDGPGYTF. The CDR3 DNA reads as TGTGCCACCAGTGATGGACCCGGCTACACCTTC.

The CDR3 bases are TGTGCCAGCGGCGCGGGGGGGCCCCATGAGCAGTTCTTC. Translated: CASGAGGPHEQFF. The rearrangement uses TRBV3-1 (or the pseudogene TRBV3-2) and TRBJ2-1, with 9 positions matching TRBD2. This CDR3 is 13 amino acids long. CDR1 and CDR2 (germline): LGHDT, YNNKEL (reference sequence). V lost 8 bases, J lost 8 bases, and 7 bases stayed unmatched.

The chain joins TRBV4-1 to TRBJ1-4; TRBD1 agrees at 7 bases. CDR1 MGHRA and CDR2 YSYEKL come from the germline V gene. The ends lost 3 bases at V and 7 bases at J; junction bases unmatched: 8. The length of the CDR3 is 15 residues. The CDR3 nucleotides read TGCGCCAGCAGCCAGGCAGGGGGGCGAGTTGAAAAACTGTTTTTT. Translation gives CASSQAGGRVEKLFF.

The chain is built from TRBV29-1 and TRBJ2-7; TRBD1 aligns across 7 bases. With V trimmed by 7 bases and J by 0 bases, 6 bases remained unmatched. Germline CDR1 reads SQVTM; CDR2 reads ANQGSEA. The CDR3 has 13 amino acids. As DNA, the CDR3 is TGCAGCGCAAACAGACAGGGCTCCTACGAGCAGTACTTC. Translation: CSANRQGSYEQYF.

This chain joins TRBV7-9 and TRBJ1-2; TRBD1 agrees at 7 bases. The J segment lost 3 bases and the V segment lost 3 bases, leaving 4 bases of the junction unmatched. The CDR3 is 14 amino acids. Germline V lookup: CDR1 SEHNR, CDR2 FQNEAQ (reference sequence). CDR3 bases: TGTGCCAGCAGCTTTCACAGGGGTCACTATGGCTACACCTTC. Translating gives CASSFHRGHYGYTF.

The CDR3 DNA reads as TGTGCCAGCAGCTTAGGTGTCGGGTACATTCAGTACTTC. Translation gives CASSLGVGYIQYF. V usage is TRBV7-9 and J usage is TRBJ2-4; no reliable D call. The CDR3 totals 13 residues. V was clipped by 1 base and J by 8 bases, with 9 bases between them. The germline V gene has CDR1 SEHNR and CDR2 FQNEAQ (reference sequence).

The V gene is TRBV29-1, the J gene TRBJ1-1; D remains unclear. The CDR3 totals 13 residues. Trimming pared 7 bases from V and 4 bases from J, leaving 16 bases between. Germline CDR1 is SQVTM and CDR2 is ANQGSEA. The CDR3 sequence is CSGNVLGSTEAFF. CDR3 bases: TGCAGCGGGAACGTTCTGGGCTCCACTGAAGCTTTCTTT.

V gene TRBV7-2 combines with J gene TRBJ1-4; D is unresolved. CDR1 and CDR2 from the germline V gene are SGHTA and FQGNSA. V gave up 1 base and J gave up 13 bases, with 13 bases separating them. This CDR3 has 13 residues. CDR3 residues: CASSLGRARRLFF. For the CDR3, the DNA is TGTGCCAGCAGCTTAGGAAGGGCCAGAAGACTGTTTTTT.

The chain carries TRBV6-5 and TRBJ2-7, with TRBD1 as a possible D gene (6 bases). The CDR3 consists of 14 residues. Germline CDR1 reads MNHEY; CDR2 reads SVGAGI. The ends were cut back, 4 bases at V and 4 bases at J, with 14 bases in the middle. This chain's CDR3 is CASSLQGQGYEQYF. The DNA of the CDR3 is TGTGCCAGCAGTTTACAGGGTCAGGGATACGAGCAGTACTTC.

V usage is TRBV18 and J usage is TRBJ1-1; a possible D gene is TRBD1 (6 bases). CDR1 KGHSH and CDR2 LQKENI come from the germline V gene. CDR3 size: 14 residues. With 1 base removed from V and 1 base from J, the gap between germline ends came to 7 bases. The CDR3: CASSPRGRNTEAFF. Written as DNA, the CDR3 is TGTGCCAGCTCACCACGGGGGCGGAACACTGAAGCTTTCTTT.

Concerning this clone: One end of the junction is discordant with germline, which a read error may explain. CDR3 protein: CSVEDQGIYGYTF. The CDR3 DNA follows: TGCAGCGTGGAAGATCAGGGTATCTATGGCTACACCTTC. The chain carries TRBV29-1 and TRBJ1-2; perhaps TRBD1 as D (5 bases). Germline V gives CDR1 SQVTM, CDR2 ANQGSEA. The CDR3 is 13 amino acids.

This clone was seen a single time. V is TRBV3-1 (or the pseudogene TRBV3-2) and J is TRBJ2-2, with TRBD2 as a possible D gene (6 bases). Germline assignment: CDR1 LGHDT and CDR2 YNNKEL (reference sequence). V lost 4 bases and J lost 1, with 7 bases in between. This CDR3 is 14 amino acids long. The CDR3 sequence: CASSPTRNTGELFF. CDR3 nucleotides: TGTGCCAGCAGCCCGACTAGGAACACCGGGGAGCTGTTTTTT.

The chain has TRBV10-3 and TRBJ2-3; 7 bases line up with TRBD2. With 6 bases clipped from V and 2 bases from J, the junction kept 5 bases outside the gene matches. This CDR3 is 14 amino acids long. The germline gives CDR1 ENHRY, CDR2 SYGVKD. The CDR3 here is CAISRAGNTDTQYF. In DNA, the CDR3 is TGTGCCATCAGCCGAGCGGGGAACACAGATACGCAGTATTTT.

This chain's CDR3 is CASSSETGANTEAFF. The CDR3 bases are TGTGCCAGCAGCTCAGAGACAGGGGCAAACACTGAAGCTTTCTTT. The chain is built from TRBV7-6 and TRBJ1-1; TRBD1 matches at 8 bases. The V and J ends lost 4 bases and 2 bases, in that order; junction bases with no gene match: 6. CDR1 and CDR2 (germline): SGHVS, FNYEAQ. This CDR3 has 15 residues.

The chain joins TRBV7-2 to TRBJ1-2; D perhaps matches TRBD1 (6 bases). This CDR3 contains 13 residues. Trimming pared 5 bases from V and 8 bases from J, leaving 15 bases between. Germline V gene lookup returns CDR1 SGHTA and CDR2 FQGNSA. CDR3 in amino acids: CASSPDRHLGYTF. DNA of the CDR3: TGTGCCAGCAGCCCCGACAGGCACTTGGGCTACACCTTC.

CDR3 coding DNA: TGTGCTAGTAGATCGATGATGAACACTGAAGCTTTCTTT. Its translation: CASRSMMNTEAFF. This chain connects TRBV12-5 to TRBJ1-1; the D is unclear. Germline-derived CDR1 and CDR2 are LGHNT and FRNRAP. Trimming pared 8 bases from V and 0 bases from J, leaving 10 bases between. The CDR3 runs 13 residues.

This chain links TRBV5-4 with TRBJ1-3, with TRBD1 matching over 7 bases. Per the germline V gene, CDR1 is SGHNT and CDR2 is YYREEE (reference sequence). The length of the CDR3 is 15 residues. V dropped 5 bases and J dropped 0; count of bases not matched to a gene: 5. The CDR3 protein is CASSPTGDSGNTIYF. The CDR3 DNA reads TGTGCCAGCAGTCCAACAGGGGACTCTGGAAACACCATATATTTT.